This passage covers 10 T cell receptor beta chains from one sample sequenced in a study of blood T cell repertoires in COVID-19. Data came from immunoSEQ multiplex PCR; TCRdb stores just in-frame clones and leaves some out. The sample holds some 210,000 clones, 80% to 85% seen once. Material: peripheral blood. All receptors come from a human donor in a cohort sampled during active COVID-19.

The chain couples TRBV10-3 to TRBJ2-5, with a tentative D call TRBD2 (6 bases). Germline CDR1 is ENHRY and CDR2 is SYGVKD. The CDR3 sequence is 18 residues long. With 8 bases removed from V and 5 bases from J, the gap between germline ends came to 30 bases. CDR3 sequence reads: CAIAGKGPYSARAETQYF. The CDR3 coding sequence is TGTGCCATCGCGGGAAAAGGCCCCTATAGCGCCCGGGCGGAGACCCAGTACTTC.

The chain is built from TRBV29-1 and TRBJ2-3; D is perhaps TRBD2 (6 bases). The CDR3 is 12 amino acids. V dropped 3 bases and J dropped 4 bases, with 8 bases sitting between them. Germline values: CDR1 SQVTM, CDR2 ANQGSEA. In DNA, the CDR3 is TGCAGCGTTGACATAGCGGCAGATACGCAGTATTTT. Encoded protein: CSVDIAADTQYF.

The chain recombines TRBV7-8 with TRBJ2-1; 10 bases agree with TRBD2. J lost 10 bases, V lost 5 bases, and 11 bases had no gene match. The germline gives CDR1 SGHVS, CDR2 FQNEAQ. CDR3 length: 15 amino acids. The CDR3 DNA sequence: TGTGCCAGCAGCCCTACTAGCGGGATATACGGGGAGCAGTTCTTC. Its translation is CASSPTSGIYGEQFF. Filled out from reference TRBV7-8 and TRBJ2-1, the complete variable domain reads GAGVSQSPRYKVAKRGQDVALRCDPISGHVSLFWYQQALGQGPEFLTYFQNEAQLDKSGLPSDRFFAERPEGSVSTLKIQRTQQEDSAVYLCASSPTSGIYGEQFFGPGTRLTVL.

This sequence joins TRBV18 and TRBJ2-2; 8 bases map to TRBD1. The V gene end was trimmed by 4 bases and the J gene end by 1 base; junction bases not matched to a gene: 2. The CDR3 runs to 15 residues. CDR1 and CDR2 from the germline V gene are KGHSH and LQKENI. This CDR3 reads CASSRGTGNTGELFF. Written as DNA, the CDR3 is TGTGCCAGCTCACGCGGGACAGGGAACACCGGGGAGCTGTTTTTT.

The chain is built from TRBV7-2 and TRBJ2-1, with a possible D match to TRBD1 (5 bases). Germline-derived CDR1 and CDR2 are SGHTA and FQGNSA. V lost 5 bases and J 10 bases, leaving 15 bases between the germline ends. The length of the CDR3 is 13 residues. The CDR3 protein is CASSPSWGGEQFF. In DNA form, the CDR3 reads TGTGCCAGCAGCCCAAGTTGGGGCGGAGAGCAGTTCTTC.

This clone was seen a few times. The chain uses TRBV4-1 and TRBJ2-7, with D perhaps TRBD2 (5 bases). V was cut by 3 bases and J by 1 base, with 13 bases left in between. This CDR3 has 15 residues. Germline V gives CDR1 MGHRA, CDR2 YSYEKL. DNA of the CDR3: TGCGCCAGCAGCCAGGAAGACTACCGATCCTACGAGCAGTACTTC. Translating it yields CASSQEDYRSYEQYF.

This clone has a count of ten or more. The chain links TRBV5-1 to TRBJ2-2, with a weak D call TRBD2 (5 bases). With 1 base removed from V and 0 bases from J, the gap between germline ends came to 13 bases. This CDR3 has 17 residues. The germline V gene encodes CDR1 SGHRS and CDR2 YFSETQ. CDR3 sequence reads: CASSLNPSGPNTGELFF. CDR3 nucleotides: TGCGCCAGCAGCTTGAATCCCAGCGGTCCGAACACCGGGGAGCTGTTTTTT.

CDR3 loop: CASSSTPGLGIGELFF. CDR3 bases: TGTGCCAGCAGCTCCACACCGGGACTAGGGATCGGGGAGCTGTTTTTT. The chain joins TRBV7-2 to TRBJ2-2; 8 bases fit TRBD2. Germline V gene sequence: CDR1 SGHTA, CDR2 FQGNSA. Trimming cost V 4 bases and J 7 bases; bases outside gene matches: 11. The CDR3 sequence is 16 residues long.

The DNA for the CDR3 is TGTGCCAGCAGCTTAGATCGTAATGGCTACACCTTC. Protein: CASSLDRNGYTF. This chain joins TRBV7-9 and TRBJ1-2; D remains ambiguous. Germline CDR1 and CDR2: SEHNR and FQNEAQ (reference sequence). The CDR3 has 12 amino acids. V lost 1 base to trimming and J lost 6 bases, with 6 bases between them.

This chain links TRBV9 with TRBJ1-4; weak D call: TRBD1 (6 bases). Between the trimmed V and J ends, which lost 4 bases and 3 bases, there was a span of 10 bases. This CDR3 has 14 residues. Germline CDR1 SGDLS, CDR2 YYNGEE. Here the CDR3 reads CASSPGAANEKLFF. The CDR3 DNA follows: TGTGCCAGCAGCCCAGGGGCTGCTAATGAAAAACTGTTTTTT.